The present entry profiles one T cell receptor beta chain with its context. The data were taken from a study of blood T cell repertoires in COVID-19. Study-wide context: Acute and convalescent COVID-19 specimens originated in the United States, Italy and Spain. In each case, the material was cDNA or gDNA derived from T cells, B-cell-depleted T cells, or PBMCs.

In the original analysis: Counts of nucleated cells, estimated from reference gene primer amplification, were obtained. The table came from immunoSEQ multiplex PCR; TCRdb's copy has only in-frame clones and leaves some out. D and trimming come from the DNA, and the V and J calls and clone size come from that table. The sample lists some 250,000 clones, roughly four fifths occurring once. The CDR3 spans 12 residues. V lost 3 bases, J lost 7 bases, and 7 bases lay in between. Germline loops: CDR1 KGHSH, CDR2 LQKENI. The chain couples TRBV18 to TRBJ1-5; D uncertain. This TCR came from a man in his fifties with active or convalescent COVID-19. The sequenced sample consisted of peripheral blood. CDR3 sequence: CASSPLGQPQHF. CDR3 coding DNA: TGTGCCAGCTCACCTCTTGGCCAGCCCCAGCATTTT. Full variable domain (outside the CDR3, taken from reference TRBV18 and TRBJ1-5): NAGVMQNPRHLVRRRGQEARLRCSPMKGHSHVYWYRQLPEEGLKFMVYLQKENIIDESGMPKERFSAEFPKEGPSILRIQQVVRGDSAAYFCASSPLGQPQHFGDGTRLSIL.